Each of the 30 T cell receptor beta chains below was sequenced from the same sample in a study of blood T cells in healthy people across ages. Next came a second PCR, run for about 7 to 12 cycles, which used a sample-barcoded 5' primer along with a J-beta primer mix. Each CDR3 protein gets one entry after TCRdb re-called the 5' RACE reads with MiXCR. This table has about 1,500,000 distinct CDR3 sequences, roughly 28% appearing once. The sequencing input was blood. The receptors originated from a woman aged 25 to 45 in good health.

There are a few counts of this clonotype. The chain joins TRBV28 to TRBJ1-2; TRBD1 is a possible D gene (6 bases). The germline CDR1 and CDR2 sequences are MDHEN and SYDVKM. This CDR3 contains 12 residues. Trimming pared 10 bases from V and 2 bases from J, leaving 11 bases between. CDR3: CAIMQGNYGYTF. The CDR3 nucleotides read TGTGCCATCATGCAGGGGAACTATGGCTACACCTTC.

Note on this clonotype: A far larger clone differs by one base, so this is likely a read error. CDR3 protein: CASSYEEAQYF. CDR3 DNA: TGTGCCAGCAGTTATGAAGAGGCCCAGTACTTC. The gene calls are TRBV12-3 or TRBV12-4 and TRBJ2-5; D ambiguous. The CDR3 length is 11 residues.

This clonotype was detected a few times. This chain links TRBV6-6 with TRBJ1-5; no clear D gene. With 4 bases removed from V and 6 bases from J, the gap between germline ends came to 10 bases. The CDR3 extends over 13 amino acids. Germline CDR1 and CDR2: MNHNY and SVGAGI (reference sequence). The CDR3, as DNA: TGTGCCAGCAGTTCAGACTCAAGTCAGCCCCAGCATTTT. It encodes CASSSDSSQPQHF.

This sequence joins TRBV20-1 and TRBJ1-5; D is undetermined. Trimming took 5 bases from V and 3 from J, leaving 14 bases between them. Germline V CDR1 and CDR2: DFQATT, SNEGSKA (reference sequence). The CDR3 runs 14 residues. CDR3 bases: TGCAGTGCTGGTAGAGGGTTTGCCAATCAGCCCCAGCATTTT. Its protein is CSAGRGFANQPQHF.

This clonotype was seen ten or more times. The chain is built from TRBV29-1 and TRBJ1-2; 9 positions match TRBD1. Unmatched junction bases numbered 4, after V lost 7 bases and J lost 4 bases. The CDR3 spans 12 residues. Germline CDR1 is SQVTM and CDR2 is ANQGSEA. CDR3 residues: CSAQTGGYGYTF. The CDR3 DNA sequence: TGCAGCGCTCAGACAGGGGGCTATGGCTACACCTTC.

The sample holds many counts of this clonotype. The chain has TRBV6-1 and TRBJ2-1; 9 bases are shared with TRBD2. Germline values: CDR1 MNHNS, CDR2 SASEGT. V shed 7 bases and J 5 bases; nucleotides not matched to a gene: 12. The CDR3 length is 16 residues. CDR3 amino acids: CASTIGSGRIHNEQFF. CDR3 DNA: TGTGCCAGCACGATCGGTAGCGGGAGAATACACAATGAGCAGTTCTTC.

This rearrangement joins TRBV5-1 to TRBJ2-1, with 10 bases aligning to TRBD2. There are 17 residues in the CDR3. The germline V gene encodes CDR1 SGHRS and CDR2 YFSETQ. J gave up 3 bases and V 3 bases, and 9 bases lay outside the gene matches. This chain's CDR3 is CASSWIPTSGIYNEQFF. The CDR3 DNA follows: TGCGCCAGCAGCTGGATTCCTACTAGCGGGATCTACAATGAGCAGTTCTTC.

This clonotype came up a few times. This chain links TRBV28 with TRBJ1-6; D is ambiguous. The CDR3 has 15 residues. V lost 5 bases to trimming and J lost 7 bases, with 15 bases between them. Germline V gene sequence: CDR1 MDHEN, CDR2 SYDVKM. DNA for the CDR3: TGTGCCAGCAGTACTCCGCAACTCCGGAATTCACCCCTCCACTTT. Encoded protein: CASSTPQLRNSPLHF.

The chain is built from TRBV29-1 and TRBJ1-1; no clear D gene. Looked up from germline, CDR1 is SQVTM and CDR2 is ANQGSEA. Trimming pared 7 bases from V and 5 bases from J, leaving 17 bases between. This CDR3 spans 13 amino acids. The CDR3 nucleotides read TGCAGCGCCCTCAGAGGGCCGGGGACTGAAGCTTTCTTT. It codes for CSALRGPGTEAFF.

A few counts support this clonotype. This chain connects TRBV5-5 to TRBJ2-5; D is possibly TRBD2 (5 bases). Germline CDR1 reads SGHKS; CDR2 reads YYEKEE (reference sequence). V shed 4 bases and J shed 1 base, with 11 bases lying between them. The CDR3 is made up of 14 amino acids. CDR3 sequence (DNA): TGTGCCAGCAGCAAAGGAGGCATCCAAGAGACCCAGTACTTC. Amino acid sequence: CASSKGGIQETQYF. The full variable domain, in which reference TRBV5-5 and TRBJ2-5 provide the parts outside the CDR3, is DAGVTQSPTHLIKTRGQQVTLRCSPISGHKSVSWYQQVLGQGPQFIFQYYEKEERGRGNFPDRFSARQFPNYSSELNVNALLLGDSALYLCASSKGGIQETQYFGPGTRLLVL.

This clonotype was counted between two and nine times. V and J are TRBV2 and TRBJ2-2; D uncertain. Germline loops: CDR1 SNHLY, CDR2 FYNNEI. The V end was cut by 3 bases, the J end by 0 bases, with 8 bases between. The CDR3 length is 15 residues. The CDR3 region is CASSEMSTNTGELFF. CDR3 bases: TGTGCCAGCAGTGAGATGTCTACGAACACCGGGGAGCTGTTTTTT.

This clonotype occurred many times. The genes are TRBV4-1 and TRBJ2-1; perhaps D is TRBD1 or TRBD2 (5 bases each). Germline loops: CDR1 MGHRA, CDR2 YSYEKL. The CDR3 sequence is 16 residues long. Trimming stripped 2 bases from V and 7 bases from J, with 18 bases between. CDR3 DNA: TGCGCCAGCAGCCAATTTGGGCAGGGAGCGGCTAATGAGCAGTTCTTC. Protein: CASSQFGQGAANEQFF.

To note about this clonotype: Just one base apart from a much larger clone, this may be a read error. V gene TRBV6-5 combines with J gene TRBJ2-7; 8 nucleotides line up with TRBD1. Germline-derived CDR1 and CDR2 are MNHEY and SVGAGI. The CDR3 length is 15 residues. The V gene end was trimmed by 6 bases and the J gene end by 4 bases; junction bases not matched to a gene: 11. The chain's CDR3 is CASSRMGQAPYEQYF. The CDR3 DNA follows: TGTGCCAGCAGCCGCATGGGACAGGCTCCGTACGAGCAGTACTTC.

The CDR3 DNA follows: TGTGCCAGCAGTAATCCCGGCCGGGAGGGCCAGGAGACCCAGTACTTC. Its translation is CASSNPGREGQETQYF. This chain connects TRBV7-2 to TRBJ2-5; the match to TRBD2 covers 8 bases. Germline CDR1 reads SGHTA; CDR2 reads FQGNSA. The CDR3 covers 16 residues. V lost 6 bases and J lost 5; bases outside the gene matches: 14.

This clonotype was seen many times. The CDR3 loop reads CAIRRTSGQETQYF. CDR3 nucleotide sequence: TGTGCCATCAGAAGGACTAGCGGCCAAGAGACCCAGTACTTC. This chain joins TRBV10-3 and TRBJ2-5; 10 bases line up with TRBD2. The germline V gene encodes CDR1 ENHRY and CDR2 SYGVKD. The CDR3 contains 14 residues. Unmatched junction bases numbered 2, after V lost 6 bases and J lost 1 base.

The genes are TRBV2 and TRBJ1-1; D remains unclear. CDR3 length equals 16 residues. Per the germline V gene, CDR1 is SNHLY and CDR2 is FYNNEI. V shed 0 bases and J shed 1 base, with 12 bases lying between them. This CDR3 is CASSEARGRRNTEAFF. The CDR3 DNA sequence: TGTGCCAGCAGTGAAGCGCGCGGCCGCAGGAACACTGAAGCTTTCTTT.

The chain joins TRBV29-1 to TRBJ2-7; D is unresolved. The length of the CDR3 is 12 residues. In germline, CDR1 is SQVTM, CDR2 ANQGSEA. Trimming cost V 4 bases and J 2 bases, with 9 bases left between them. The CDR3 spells CSVALVTYEQYF. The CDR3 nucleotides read TGCAGCGTTGCTCTCGTAACCTACGAGCAGTACTTC.

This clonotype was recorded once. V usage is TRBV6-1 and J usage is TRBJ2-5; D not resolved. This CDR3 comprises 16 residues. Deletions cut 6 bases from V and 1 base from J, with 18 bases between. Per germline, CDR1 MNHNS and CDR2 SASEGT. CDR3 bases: TGTGCCAGCAGGTTGAAAGCCAGAGGAACCCAAGAGACCCAGTACTTC. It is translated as CASRLKARGTQETQYF.

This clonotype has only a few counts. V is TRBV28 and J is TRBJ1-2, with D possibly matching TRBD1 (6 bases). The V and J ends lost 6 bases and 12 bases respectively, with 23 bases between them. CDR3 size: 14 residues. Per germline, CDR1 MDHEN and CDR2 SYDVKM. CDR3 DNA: TGTGCCAGCAGGAGCATAACCGGGACAATCCGAAACACCTTC. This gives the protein CASRSITGTIRNTF.

This CDR3 reads CASSADWEWNGANVLTF. In DNA form, the CDR3 reads TGCGCCAGCAGCGCGGACTGGGAATGGAATGGGGCCAACGTCCTGACTTTC. The V call is TRBV5-1, the J call TRBJ2-6, with D perhaps matching TRBD2 (5 bases). Between the trimmed V and J ends, which lost 4 bases and 3 bases, there was a span of 17 bases. CDR1 is SGHRS, CDR2 YFSETQ, per germline. The CDR3 extends over 17 amino acids.

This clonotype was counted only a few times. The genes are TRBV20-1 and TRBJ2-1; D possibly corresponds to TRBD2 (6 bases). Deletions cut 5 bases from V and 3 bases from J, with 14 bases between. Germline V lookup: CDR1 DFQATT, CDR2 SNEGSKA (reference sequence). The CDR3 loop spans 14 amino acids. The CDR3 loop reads CSAPTGTDYNEQFF. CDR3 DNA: TGCAGTGCTCCCACCGGGACTGACTACAATGAGCAGTTCTTC.

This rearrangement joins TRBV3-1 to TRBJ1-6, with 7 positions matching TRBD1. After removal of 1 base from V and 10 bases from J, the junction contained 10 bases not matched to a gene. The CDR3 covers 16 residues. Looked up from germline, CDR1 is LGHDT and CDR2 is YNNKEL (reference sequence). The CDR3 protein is CASSQGGITGVSPLHF. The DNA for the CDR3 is TGTGCCAGCAGCCAAGGGGGCATCACAGGGGTCTCACCCCTCCACTTT.

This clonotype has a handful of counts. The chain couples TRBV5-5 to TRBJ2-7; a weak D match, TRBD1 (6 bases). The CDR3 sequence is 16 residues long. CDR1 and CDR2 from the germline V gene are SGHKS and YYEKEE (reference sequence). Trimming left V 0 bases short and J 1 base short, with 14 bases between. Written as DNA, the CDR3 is TGTGCCAGCAGCTTGGCCGGAACAGGGATTTCCTACGAGCAGTACTTC. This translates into CASSLAGTGISYEQYF.

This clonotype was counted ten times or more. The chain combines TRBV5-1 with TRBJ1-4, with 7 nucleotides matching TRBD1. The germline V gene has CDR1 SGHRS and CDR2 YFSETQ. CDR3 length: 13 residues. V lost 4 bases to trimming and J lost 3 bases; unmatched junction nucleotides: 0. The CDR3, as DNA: TGCGCCAGCAGCGGGACAGCTAATGAAAAACTGTTTTTT. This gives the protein CASSGTANEKLFF.

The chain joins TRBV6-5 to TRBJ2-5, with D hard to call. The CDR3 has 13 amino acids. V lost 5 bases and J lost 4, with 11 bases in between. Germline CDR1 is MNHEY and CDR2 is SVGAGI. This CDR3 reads CASSPDTGETQYF. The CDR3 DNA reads TGTGCCAGCAGTCCAGATACGGGAGAGACCCAGTACTTC.

CDR3 DNA: TGCAGTGCCACCTCGTCCCAGGGGGGGACAGATACGCAGTATTTT. Translating it yields CSATSSQGGTDTQYF. V usage is TRBV20-1 and J usage is TRBJ2-3, with D possibly called TRBD1 or TRBD2 (7 bases each). The V gene's germline CDR1 is DFQATT and CDR2 SNEGSKA (reference sequence). V lost 6 bases and J lost 3, with 19 bases in between. The CDR3 has 15 residues.

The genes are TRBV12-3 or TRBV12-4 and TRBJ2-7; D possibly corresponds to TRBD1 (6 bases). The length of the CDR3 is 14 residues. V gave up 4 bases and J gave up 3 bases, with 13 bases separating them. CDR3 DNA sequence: TGTGCCAGCAGTTCCCAGTTAGGGGGCTACGAGCAGTACTTC. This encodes CASSSQLGGYEQYF.

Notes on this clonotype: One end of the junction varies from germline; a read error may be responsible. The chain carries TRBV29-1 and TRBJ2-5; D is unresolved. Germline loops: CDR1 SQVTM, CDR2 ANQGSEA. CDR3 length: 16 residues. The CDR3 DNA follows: TGCAGCGTTGACTTCTGGGTTGACCCCGGCCAAGAGCCCCAGTACTTC. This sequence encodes CSVDFWVDPGQEPQYF.

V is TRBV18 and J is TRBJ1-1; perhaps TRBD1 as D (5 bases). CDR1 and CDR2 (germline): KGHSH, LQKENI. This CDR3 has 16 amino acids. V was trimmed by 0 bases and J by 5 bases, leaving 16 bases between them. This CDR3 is CASSPPSGRVVTEAFF. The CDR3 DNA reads TGTGCCAGCTCACCACCTAGTGGCAGGGTGGTAACTGAAGCTTTCTTT.

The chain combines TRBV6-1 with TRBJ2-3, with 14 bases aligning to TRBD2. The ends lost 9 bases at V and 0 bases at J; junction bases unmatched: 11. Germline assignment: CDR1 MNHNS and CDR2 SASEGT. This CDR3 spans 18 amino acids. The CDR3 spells CARIRTSGGPFSTDTQYF. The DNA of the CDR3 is TGTGCCAGAATTCGGACTAGCGGGGGGCCCTTCAGCACAGATACGCAGTATTTT.